This T cell receptor beta chain was recorded in a study of blood T cell repertoires in COVID-19. Per the authors' pipeline: The authors estimated nucleated cell counts from reference gene primer amplification. Using immunoSEQ multiplex PCR, the repertoire was profiled, and TCRdb retains in-frame clones only, with some absent. V and J calls and clone size come straight from that table; D and trimming were deduced from the DNA. The profile covers fewer than 25,000 clones, with under 90% appearing a single time and less than 8.5% taken by the ten largest. Deletions cut 4 bases from V and 0 bases from J, with 6 bases between. CDR1 is SNHLY, CDR2 FYNNEI, per germline. CDR3 length equals 13 residues.

Sequenced material: peripheral blood. The rearrangement links TRBV2 to TRBJ1-1; D uncertain. This receptor was obtained from a man in his 70s with acute or convalescent COVID-19. The CDR3 region is CASSGAMNTEAFF. In DNA, the CDR3 is TGTGCCAGCAGTGGAGCCATGAACACTGAAGCTTTCTTT.